This entry lists 21 T cell receptor beta chains sequenced from one sample in a study of blood T cell repertoires in COVID-19 (dated by TCRdb to 2018 to 2021). The method behind the library was the immunoSEQ multiplex PCR assay. Sourced from immuneACCESS, this table was stored by TCRdb with only in-frame sequences that have V and J called. A share of the clones is absent; for the studies checked, an unresolved V gene accounts for under half, and the remainder has no known explanation. This sample holds roughly 93,000 clones; more than 65% were observed only once. The ten top clones hold over 8.5% of the sample. Input material: peripheral blood. The receptors were gathered from a woman older than 75 with acute or convalescent COVID-19.

This chain joins TRBV11-2 and TRBJ2-3; possible D gene TRBD2, 6 bases. Between the trimmed V and J ends, which lost 3 bases and 0 bases, there was a span of 10 bases. Per the germline V gene, CDR1 is SGHAT and CDR2 is FQNNGV. The CDR3 has 15 residues. The CDR3 DNA sequence: TGTGCCAGCAGCTTCGGCGGGGCTAGCACAGATACGCAGTATTTT. Translation: CASSFGGASTDTQYF.

The chain is built from TRBV6-5 and TRBJ2-3, with TRBD1 as a possible D gene (6 bases). The V and J ends lost 7 bases and 5 bases respectively, with 13 bases between them. This CDR3 has 13 residues. The germline V gene has CDR1 MNHEY and CDR2 SVGAGI. The CDR3 here is CASTPTGQDTQYF. DNA of the CDR3: TGTGCCAGCACCCCCACAGGGCAAGATACGCAGTATTTT.

The J gene is TRBJ1-5, the V gene TRBV7-2; perhaps TRBD1 as D (5 bases). Trimming cost V 1 base and J 7 bases, with 5 bases left between them. This CDR3 region has 12 residues. Germline lookup yields CDR1 SGHTA and CDR2 FQGNSA. CDR3 region: CASSLGGQPQHF. In nucleotides, the CDR3 is TGTGCCAGCAGCTTAGGGGGCCAGCCCCAGCATTTT.

The gene calls are TRBV10-3 and TRBJ1-6, with TRBD1 identical over 7 bases. CDR1 is ENHRY and CDR2 is SYGVKD in the germline V gene. The V gene end was trimmed by 5 bases and the J gene end by 7 bases; junction bases not matched to a gene: 5. The CDR3 spans 14 residues. This CDR3 reads CAISLTGQNSPLHF. For the CDR3, the DNA is TGTGCCATCAGTTTGACAGGGCAGAATTCACCCCTCCACTTT.

The chain couples TRBV5-1 to TRBJ1-4; 10 bases fit TRBD1. Looked up from germline, CDR1 is SGHRS and CDR2 is YFSETQ. This CDR3 has 15 residues. Unmatched junction bases numbered 5, after V lost 3 bases and J lost 6 bases. The CDR3 reads CASSSTGGADEKLFF. The CDR3 DNA follows: TGCGCCAGCAGCTCGACAGGGGGCGCGGATGAAAAACTGTTTTTT.

The chain links TRBV6-5 to TRBJ2-7; 12 bases are a match to TRBD2. The junction had 3 bases not matched to a gene; V was cut back by 5 bases and J by 4 bases. The CDR3 loop spans 14 amino acids. Looked up from germline, CDR1 is MNHEY and CDR2 is SVGAGI. In nucleotides, the CDR3 is TGTGCCAGCAGTAAGACTAGCGGGGGTTACGAGCAGTACTTC. Its translation: CASSKTSGGYEQYF.

Only one count was recorded for this clone. The chain carries TRBV24-1 and TRBJ2-5; TRBD2 aligns across 13 bases. The CDR3 spans 16 residues. The germline V gene has CDR1 KGHDR and CDR2 SFDVKD. Trimming at V came to 4 bases and at J to 7 bases, leaving 8 bases not matched to a gene. Written as DNA, the CDR3 is TGTGCCACCAGTGACCTCGGGACTAGCGGGGTATGGACCCAGTACTTC. It translates to CATSDLGTSGVWTQYF.

This chain links TRBV7-8 with TRBJ1-2, with D unresolved. Between the trimmed V and J ends, which lost 6 bases and 2 bases, there was a span of 16 bases. In germline, CDR1 is SGHVS, CDR2 FQNEAQ. The length of the CDR3 is 15 residues. Written as DNA, the CDR3 is TGTGCCAGCAGTCCGCAGCGGGGAGAGAACTATGGCTACACCTTC. This gives the protein CASSPQRGENYGYTF.

This clone occurred a few times. CDR3 in DNA: TGTGCCAGCTCACCATTCGACAGGGGTCTTAATCAGCCCCAGCATTTT. It is translated as CASSPFDRGLNQPQHF. The chain combines TRBV18 with TRBJ1-5, with 8 bases matching TRBD1. J was trimmed by 4 bases and V by 2 bases; bases with no gene match: 7. This CDR3 has 16 residues. Germline V gene lookup returns CDR1 KGHSH and CDR2 LQKENI.

The gene calls are TRBV19 and TRBJ2-2, with a weak D call TRBD1 (6 bases). The germline CDR1 and CDR2 sequences are LNHDA and SQIVND (reference sequence). Trimming stripped 6 bases from V and 4 bases from J, with 15 bases between. This CDR3 comprises 15 residues. This chain's CDR3 is CASSSQGTLTGELFF. DNA for the CDR3: TGTGCCAGTAGCTCACAGGGAACTCTCACCGGGGAGCTGTTTTTT.

The rearrangement links TRBV7-3 to TRBJ1-4; D is undetermined. Looked up from germline, CDR1 is SGHTA and CDR2 is FQGTGA. V was cut by 0 bases and J by 4 bases, with 3 bases left in between. CDR3 length equals 13 residues. CDR3 protein: CASSLTSNEKLFF. DNA for the CDR3: TGTGCCAGCAGCTTAACCAGTAATGAAAAACTGTTTTTT.

J is TRBJ1-5 and V is TRBV3-1 (or the pseudogene TRBV3-2); D gene unclear. V was pared by 0 bases and J by 6 bases, with 6 bases between. This CDR3 spans 13 amino acids. Germline V CDR1 and CDR2: LGHDT, YNNKEL (reference sequence). The CDR3 sequence is CASSQDEVQPQHF. The CDR3 DNA follows: TGTGCCAGCAGCCAAGATGAGGTTCAGCCCCAGCATTTT.

The chain is built from TRBV7-9 and TRBJ1-5; D remains ambiguous. V gave up 5 bases and J gave up 2 bases, with 13 bases separating them. Germline V gene data show CDR1 as SEHNR and CDR2 as FQNEAQ (reference sequence). The CDR3 contains 15 residues. CDR3 sequence reads: CASSPDGEGNQPQHF. CDR3 nucleotide sequence: TGTGCCAGCAGCCCGGATGGAGAAGGCAATCAGCCCCAGCATTTT. The variable domain in full, with the rest retrieved from reference TRBV7-9 and TRBJ1-5, is DTGVSQNPRHKITKRGQNVTFRCDPISEHNRLYWYRQTLGQGPEFLTYFQNEAQLEKSRLLSDRFSAERPKGSFSTLEIQRTEQGDSAMYLCASSPDGEGNQPQHFGDGTRLSIL.

The chain's CDR3 is CASSPYYTGSYEQYF. As DNA, the CDR3 is TGTGCCAGTAGTCCATACTATACAGGCTCCTACGAGCAGTACTTC. The V and J genes are TRBV19 and TRBJ2-7; D perhaps matches TRBD1 (5 bases). CDR3 length: 15 residues. Germline loops: CDR1 LNHDA, CDR2 SQIVND (reference sequence). V shed 5 bases and J shed 0 bases, with 14 bases lying between them. The variable domain in full, completed from reference TRBV19 and TRBJ2-7, reads DGGITQSPKYLFRKEGQNVTLSCEQNLNHDAMYWYRQDPGQGLRLIYYSQIVNDFQKGDIAEGYSVSREKKESFPLTVTSAQKNPTAFYLCASSPYYTGSYEQYFGPGTRLTVT.

This clone was seen a few times. V usage is TRBV6-5 and J usage is TRBJ1-1; 11 bases agree with TRBD1. CDR1 and CDR2 from the germline V gene are MNHEY and SVGAGI. Trimming cost V 2 bases and J 4 bases; bases outside gene matches: 0. This CDR3 region has 14 residues. The CDR3 sequence is CASSYGTGGTEAFF. In DNA, the CDR3 is TGTGCCAGCAGTTACGGGACAGGGGGCACTGAAGCTTTCTTT.

This chain links TRBV19 with TRBJ2-1, with 10 bases fitting TRBD2. The CDR3 covers 15 residues. The J segment lost 7 bases and the V segment lost 4 bases, leaving 7 bases of the junction unmatched. The germline V gene has CDR1 LNHDA and CDR2 SQIVND (reference sequence). The CDR3 region has the DNA TGTGCCAGTAGTAGGCCTAGCGGGGGCGGGAATGAGCAGTTCTTC. This codes for CASSRPSGGGNEQFF.

The count of this clone is one. V usage is TRBV2 and J usage is TRBJ2-3; the match to TRBD1 covers 7 bases. Per the germline V gene, CDR1 is SNHLY and CDR2 is FYNNEI. The V and J ends lost 6 bases and 0 bases, in that order; junction bases with no gene match: 3. CDR3 length: 14 residues. CDR3 protein: CASRDRPSTDTQYF. Here the CDR3 DNA reads TGTGCCAGCAGGGACAGGCCAAGCACAGATACGCAGTATTTT.

The chain recombines TRBV7-2 with TRBJ1-3, with 9 bases matching TRBD1. Looked up from germline, CDR1 is SGHTA and CDR2 is FQGNSA. V was pared by 5 bases and J by 3 bases, with 5 bases of the junction left unmatched. CDR3 length: 15 residues. The CDR3 DNA sequence: TGTGCCAGCAGCCCCACAGGGGGCGATGGAAACACCATATATTTT. Its protein product is CASSPTGGDGNTIYF. Drawing the rest from reference TRBV7-2 and TRBJ1-3, the complete variable domain is GAGVSQSPSNKVTEKGKDVELRCDPISGHTALYWYRQSLGQGLEFLIYFQGNSAPDKSGLPSDRFSAERTGGSVSTLTIQRTQQEDSAVYLCASSPTGGDGNTIYFGEGSWLTVV.

The V call is TRBV6-2 or TRBV6-3, the J call TRBJ1-1, with a possible D match to TRBD1 (5 bases). Deletions cut 6 bases from V and 1 base from J, with 12 bases between. CDR3 length: 14 residues. Germline values: CDR1 MNHEY, CDR2 SVGEGT. CDR3 coding DNA: TGTGCCAGCAGCGAACACGGACAGAACACTGAAGCTTTCTTT. Its protein is CASSEHGQNTEAFF.

In DNA, the CDR3 is TGTGCCTGGAGTGTACCAGGCAGGCCGAGCTACACCTTC. Encoded protein: CAWSVPGRPSYTF. The chain joins TRBV30 to TRBJ1-2; D is ambiguous. V was trimmed by 0 bases and J by 9 bases, leaving 14 bases between them. In germline, CDR1 is GTSNPN, CDR2 SVGIG (reference sequence). The CDR3 spans 13 residues.

The rearrangement joins TRBV6-5 to TRBJ1-3; TRBD1 matches at 7 bases. Trimming cost V 8 bases and J 2 bases; bases outside gene matches: 9. Germline V gene lookup returns CDR1 MNHEY and CDR2 SVGAGI. The CDR3 is 15 residues long. This CDR3 reads CASCLITGAGNTIYF. The CDR3 coding sequence is TGTGCCAGCTGTCTTATTACAGGGGCTGGAAACACCATATATTTT.